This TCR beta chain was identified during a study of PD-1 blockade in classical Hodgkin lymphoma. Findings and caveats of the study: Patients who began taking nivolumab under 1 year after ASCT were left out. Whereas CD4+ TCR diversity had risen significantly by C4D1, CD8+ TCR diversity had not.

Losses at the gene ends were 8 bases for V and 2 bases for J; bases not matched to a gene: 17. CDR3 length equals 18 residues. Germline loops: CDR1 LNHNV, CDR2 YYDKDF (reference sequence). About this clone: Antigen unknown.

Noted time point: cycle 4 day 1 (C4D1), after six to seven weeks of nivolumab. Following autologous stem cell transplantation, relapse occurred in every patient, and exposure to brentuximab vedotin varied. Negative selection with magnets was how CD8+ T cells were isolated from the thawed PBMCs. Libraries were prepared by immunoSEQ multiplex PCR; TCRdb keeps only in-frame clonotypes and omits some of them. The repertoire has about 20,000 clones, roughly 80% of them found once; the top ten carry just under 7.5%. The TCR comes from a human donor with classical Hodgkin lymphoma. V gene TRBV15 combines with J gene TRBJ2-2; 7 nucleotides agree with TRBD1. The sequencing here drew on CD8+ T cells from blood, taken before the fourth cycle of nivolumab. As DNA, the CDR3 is TGTGCCACCGCGAACCTGCTTATACACAGGGGAAACACCGGGGAGCTGTTTTTT. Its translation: CATANLLIHRGNTGELFF.